This T cell receptor beta chain was identified during a study of ipilimumab plus nivolumab after autologous stem cell transplantation. At the level of the study: Patients received a median of roughly 5 ipilimumab and roughly eight nivolumab doses.

The table came from immunoSEQ multiplex PCR; TCRdb's copy has only in-frame clones and leaves some out. The table has 16,000 or so clones, roughly 71% seen once. Patients got ipilimumab 1 mg/kg beginning 14 to 28 days post-transplant. Patients got 3 mg/kg IV nivolumab weeks 1, 4, 7, 10, then biweekly through week 26. Trimming took off 2 bases at V and 5 bases at J, with 13 bases between the two ends. This CDR3 has 14 amino acids. Germline CDR1 reads SGHTS; CDR2 reads YDEGEE. The study, taken as a whole, reports: TCR repertoire, Treg phenotype and gut microbiota reportedly support more study of this approach.

Concerning this clone: The target antigen is unknown.

V usage is TRBV5-8 and J usage is TRBJ2-5; perhaps TRBD1 as D (6 bases). This sequence was found in a male donor with diffuse large B-cell lymphoma. Here the sequenced sample was PBMCs, taken in a trial of ipilimumab plus nivolumab as post-transplant consolidation. The CDR3 DNA is TGTGCCAGCAGCTTTTCAGGGGTCGGCGAGACCCAGTACTTC. Residues: CASSFSGVGETQYF.